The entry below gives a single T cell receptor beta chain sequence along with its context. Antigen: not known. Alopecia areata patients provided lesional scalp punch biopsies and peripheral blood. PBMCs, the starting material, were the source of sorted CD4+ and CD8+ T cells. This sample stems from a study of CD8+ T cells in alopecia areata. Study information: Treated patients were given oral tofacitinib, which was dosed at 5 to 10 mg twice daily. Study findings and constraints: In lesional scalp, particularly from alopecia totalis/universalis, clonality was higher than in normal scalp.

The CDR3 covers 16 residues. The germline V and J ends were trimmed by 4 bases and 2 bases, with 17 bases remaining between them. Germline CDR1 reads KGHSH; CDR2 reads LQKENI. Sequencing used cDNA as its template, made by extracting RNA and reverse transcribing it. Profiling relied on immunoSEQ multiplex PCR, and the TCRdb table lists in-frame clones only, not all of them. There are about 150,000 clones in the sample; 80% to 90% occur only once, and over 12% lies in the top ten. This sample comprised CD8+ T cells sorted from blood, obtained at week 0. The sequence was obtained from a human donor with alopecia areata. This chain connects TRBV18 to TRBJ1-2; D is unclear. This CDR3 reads CASSHPPPATNYGYTF. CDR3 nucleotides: TGTGCCAGCTCACACCCTCCACCGGCGACGAACTATGGCTACACCTTC.